Presented here are 19 T cell receptor beta chains from one specimen sequenced in a study of blood T cell repertoires in COVID-19. The protocol was immunoSEQ multiplex PCR, while the TCRdb copy is restricted to in-frame clones and leaves out a portion. The sample yields about 100,000 clones, approximately 70% seen once. The sample was peripheral blood. The receptors originated from a woman between 40 and 55 years old with acute or convalescent COVID-19.

This sequence joins TRBV19 and TRBJ1-5, with TRBD1 matching over 9 bases. This CDR3 has 14 amino acids. The V gene end was trimmed by 4 bases and the J gene end by 5 bases; junction bases not matched to a gene: 3. From germline, CDR1 is LNHDA and CDR2 SQIVND (reference sequence). CDR3 residues: CASSTGTGYQPQHF. The CDR3 DNA reads as TGTGCCAGTAGTACCGGGACAGGGTATCAGCCCCAGCATTTT.

The chain has TRBV28 and TRBJ2-5, with a possible D match to TRBD1 (6 bases). The CDR3 length is 14 residues. Looked up from germline, CDR1 is MDHEN and CDR2 is SYDVKM. The V end lost 5 bases, the J end lost 5 bases, and 15 bases lay between the germline ends. The CDR3 loop reads CASSPPGQGETQYF. In DNA, the CDR3 is TGTGCCAGCAGTCCCCCCGGGCAGGGGGAGACCCAGTACTTC.

The chain recombines TRBV5-6 with TRBJ2-3; TRBD2 aligns across 11 bases. This CDR3 is built from 16 residues. V lost 2 bases and J lost 4; bases outside the gene matches: 6. Germline V gene lookup returns CDR1 SGHDT and CDR2 YYEEEE. The CDR3 DNA is TGTGCCAGCAGCTTCTTAGCGGGGGGGCGATCAGATACGCAGTATTTT. It codes for CASSFLAGGRSDTQYF.

J is TRBJ1-3 and V is TRBV18, with TRBD1 matching over 7 bases. Germline V CDR1 and CDR2: KGHSH, LQKENI. CDR3 length equals 17 residues. J lost 0 bases, V lost 4 bases, and 9 bases had no gene match. In DNA, the CDR3 is TGTGCCAGCTCACAGAACAGACAGGGCAACTCTGGAAACACCATATATTTT. Translation: CASSQNRQGNSGNTIYF.

The V gene is TRBV2, the J gene TRBJ1-2; no firm D call. Germline V lookup: CDR1 SNHLY, CDR2 FYNNEI. The V and J ends lost 4 bases and 8 bases respectively, with 23 bases between them. The CDR3 totals 16 residues. The CDR3 nucleotides read TGTGCCAGCAGTGGAGGTGTAGTAGTGTCCCAACGAGGCTACACCTTC. It is translated as CASSGGVVVSQRGYTF. The variable domain in full, completed from reference TRBV2 and TRBJ1-2, reads EPEVTQTPSHQVTQMGQEVILRCVPISNHLYFYWYRQILGQKVEFLVSFYNNEISEKSEIFDDQFSVERPDGSNFTLKIRSTKLEDSAMYFCASSGGVVVSQRGYTFGSGTRLTVV.

The sample holds a few counts of this clone. The chain employs TRBV20-1 and TRBJ2-5; perhaps TRBD2 as D (6 bases). Trimming took 6 bases from V and 7 from J, leaving 9 bases between them. The CDR3 covers 10 residues. Germline loops: CDR1 DFQATT, CDR2 SNEGSKA (reference sequence). The CDR3 region is CSAGGRTQYF. The CDR3 DNA follows: TGCAGTGCGGGGGGACGGACCCAGTACTTC.

The rearrangement links TRBV10-3 to TRBJ1-2, with D unclear. Germline CDR1 reads ENHRY; CDR2 reads SYGVKD. Trimming shortened V by 6 bases and J by 5 bases, and 13 bases separated the two germline ends. The CDR3 contains 13 residues. CDR3 in DNA: TGTGCCATCAGGGAGACCGGGAGTTATGGCTACACCTTC. Residues: CAIRETGSYGYTF.

In its sample, this clone was seen a few times. The chain uses TRBV2 and TRBJ1-3; possibly TRBD1 for D (6 bases). The CDR3 totals 15 residues. Trimming pared 11 bases from V and 0 bases from J, leaving 17 bases between. Germline CDR1 reads SNHLY; CDR2 reads FYNNEI. The CDR3 nucleotides read TGTGCCGGAGAAGGACAGCCGGGCTCTGGAAACACCATATATTTT. This encodes CAGEGQPGSGNTIYF.

This sequence joins TRBV28 and TRBJ1-2; D is perhaps TRBD1 (6 bases). CDR1 is MDHEN, CDR2 SYDVKM, per germline. Trimming took off 7 bases at V and 6 bases at J, with 24 bases between the two ends. The CDR3 runs to 16 residues. The DNA for the CDR3 is TGTGCCAGCACCGAGCTACAGGGCCAGATTGTCAATGGCTACACCTTC. It encodes CASTELQGQIVNGYTF.

V gene TRBV5-6 combines with J gene TRBJ2-3; no clear D gene. V lost 4 bases, J lost 1 base, and 19 bases lay in between. The CDR3 is 17 residues long. CDR1 and CDR2 from the germline V gene are SGHDT and YYEEEE. The CDR3 region is CASSPRHAIYRTDTQYF. CDR3 nucleotide sequence: TGTGCCAGCAGCCCCCGACACGCTATTTACCGCACAGATACGCAGTATTTT.

This clone was seen a few times. The genes are TRBV12-3 or TRBV12-4 and TRBJ1-5; D is unclear. The CDR3 is 13 amino acids. Deletions cut 1 base from V and 5 bases from J, with 6 bases between. Written as DNA, the CDR3 is TGTGCCAGCAGTTTAGGGCACCATCAGCCCCAGCATTTT. It encodes CASSLGHHQPQHF.

The V gene is TRBV6-5, the J gene TRBJ2-2; 9 bases align to TRBD1. The V gene's germline CDR1 is MNHEY and CDR2 SVGAGI. V lost 6 bases, J lost 3 bases, and 2 bases stayed unmatched. The CDR3 is made up of 14 amino acids. The DNA for the CDR3 is TGTGCCAGCAGCAGGACAGGGGACACCGGGGAGCTGTTTTTT. This sequence encodes CASSRTGDTGELFF.

The gene calls are TRBV19 and TRBJ2-1; weak D call: TRBD1 (6 bases). The CDR3 is 15 residues long. V lost 3 bases to trimming and J lost 8 bases, with 17 bases between them. Looked up from germline, CDR1 is LNHDA and CDR2 is SQIVND (reference sequence). The chain's CDR3 is CASSIRGTNVHEQFF. The CDR3 region has the DNA TGTGCCAGTAGTATTCGAGGGACAAACGTCCATGAGCAGTTCTTC.

At least ten counts were recorded for this clone. The rearrangement uses TRBV7-2 and TRBJ1-1; D might be TRBD1 (5 bases). The CDR3 is 15 residues long. Between the trimmed V and J ends, which lost 1 base and 1 base, there was a span of 10 bases. CDR1 is SGHTA and CDR2 is FQGNSA in the germline V gene. CDR3 in DNA: TGTGCCAGCAGCTTAGTCGCAGGACAGAACACTGAAGCTTTCTTT. Translated, it gives CASSLVAGQNTEAFF.

The chain is built from TRBV5-6 and TRBJ2-7, with D maybe TRBD2 (6 bases). There are 14 residues in the CDR3. Trimming shortened V by 4 bases and J by 1 base, and 12 bases separated the two germline ends. CDR1 is SGHDT, CDR2 YYEEEE, per germline. The CDR3 DNA follows: TGTGCCAGCAGCACCCGGAGGGTTTCCTACGAGCAGTACTTC. Its translation is CASSTRRVSYEQYF.

The J gene is TRBJ2-2, the V gene TRBV28; the match to TRBD1 covers 9 bases. The CDR3 contains 15 residues. With 5 bases clipped from V and 7 bases from J, the junction kept 8 bases outside the gene matches. Germline CDR1 and CDR2: MDHEN and SYDVKM. CDR3 bases: TGTGCCAGCAGTGTGGGGACAGGGACCCTCGGGGAGCTGTTTTTT. It is translated as CASSVGTGTLGELFF.

A single count supports this clone. The V and J genes are TRBV19 and TRBJ2-4; perhaps TRBD2 as D (5 bases). The CDR3 consists of 13 residues. Deletions cut 2 bases from V and 9 bases from J, with 11 bases between. Germline CDR1 reads LNHDA; CDR2 reads SQIVND (reference sequence). CDR3 residues: CASSISGNGIQYF. DNA of the CDR3: TGTGCCAGTAGTATAAGCGGTAACGGCATTCAGTACTTC.

The chain combines TRBV5-4 with TRBJ1-2, with D possibly matching TRBD1 (6 bases). Germline CDR1 and CDR2: SGHNT and YYREEE (reference sequence). Trimming pared 2 bases from V and 1 base from J, leaving 12 bases between. The CDR3 is made up of 15 amino acids. The CDR3 sequence: CASSLRTASNYGYTF. The DNA of the CDR3 is TGTGCCAGCAGCTTACGGACAGCGAGTAACTATGGCTACACCTTC.

DNA for the CDR3: TGCGCCAGCAGCTTGTTGGAGGGTCAAGAGACCCAGTACTTC. Protein product: CASSLLEGQETQYF. The V gene is TRBV5-1, the J gene TRBJ2-5; possibly TRBD2 for D (6 bases). The CDR3 runs to 14 residues. Deletions cut 1 base from V and 2 bases from J, with 9 bases between. Germline CDR1 and CDR2: SGHRS and YFSETQ. Looking up the rest from reference TRBV5-1 and TRBJ2-5 gives the full variable domain: KAGVTQTPRYLIKTRGQQVTLSCSPISGHRSVSWYQQTPGQGLQFLFEYFSETQRNKGNFPGRFSGRQFSNSRSEMNVSTLELGDSALYLCASSLLEGQETQYFGPGTRLLVL.